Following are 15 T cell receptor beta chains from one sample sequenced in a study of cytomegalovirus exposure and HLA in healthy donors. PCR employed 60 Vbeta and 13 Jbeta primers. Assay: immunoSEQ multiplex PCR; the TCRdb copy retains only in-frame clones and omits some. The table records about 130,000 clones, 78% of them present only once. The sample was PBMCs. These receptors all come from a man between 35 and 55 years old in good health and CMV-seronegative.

The CDR3 bases are TGCGCCAGCAGCCAAGATATGAGGGGGAGCACAGATACGCAGTATTTT. It yields the protein CASSQDMRGSTDTQYF. The chain carries TRBV4-1 and TRBJ2-3; D is perhaps TRBD1 (6 bases). The V gene's germline CDR1 is MGHRA and CDR2 YSYEKL. The V gene lost 0 bases and the J gene lost 0 bases, with 10 bases spanning the gap. This CDR3 has 16 residues.

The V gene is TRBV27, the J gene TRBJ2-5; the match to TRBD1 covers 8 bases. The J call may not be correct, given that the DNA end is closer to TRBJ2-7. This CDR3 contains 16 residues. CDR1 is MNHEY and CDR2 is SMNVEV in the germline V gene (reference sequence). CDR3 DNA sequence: TGTGCCTGTCGCCAGGGGGCGTACCAAGCGGTCTACGAGCAGTACTTC. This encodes CACRQGAYQAVYEQYF.

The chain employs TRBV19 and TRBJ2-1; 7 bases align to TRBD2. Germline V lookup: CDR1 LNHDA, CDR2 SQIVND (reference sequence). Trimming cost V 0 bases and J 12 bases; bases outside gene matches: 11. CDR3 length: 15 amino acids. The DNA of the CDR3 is TGTGCCAGTAGTATAGAGGGTAGCGGGCTAATGGGGCAGTTCTTC. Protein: CASSIEGSGLMGQFF. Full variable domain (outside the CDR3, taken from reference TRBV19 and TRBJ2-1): DGGITQSPKYLFRKEGQNVTLSCEQNLNHDAMYWYRQDPGQGLRLIYYSQIVNDFQKGDIAEGYSVSREKKESFPLTVTSAQKNPTAFYLCASSIEGSGLMGQFFGPGTRLTVL.

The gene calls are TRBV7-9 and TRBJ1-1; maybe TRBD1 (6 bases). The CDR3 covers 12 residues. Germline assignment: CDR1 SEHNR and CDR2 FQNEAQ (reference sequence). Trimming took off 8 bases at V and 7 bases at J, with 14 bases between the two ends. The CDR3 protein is CASGGRGNEAFF. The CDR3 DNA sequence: TGTGCCAGCGGTGGCAGGGGTAATGAAGCTTTCTTT.

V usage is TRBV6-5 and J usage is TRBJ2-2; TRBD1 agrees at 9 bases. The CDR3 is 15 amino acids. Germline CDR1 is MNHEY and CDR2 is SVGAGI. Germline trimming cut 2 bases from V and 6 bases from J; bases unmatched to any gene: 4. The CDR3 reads CASSYRRTGAGELFF. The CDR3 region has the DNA TGTGCCAGCAGTTACAGAAGGACAGGGGCCGGGGAGCTGTTTTTT.

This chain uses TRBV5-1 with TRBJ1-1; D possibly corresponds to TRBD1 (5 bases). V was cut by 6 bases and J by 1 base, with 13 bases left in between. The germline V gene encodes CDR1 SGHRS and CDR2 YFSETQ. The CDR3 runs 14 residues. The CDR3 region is CASTNQGWNTEAFF. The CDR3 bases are TGCGCCAGCACCAACCAGGGTTGGAACACTGAAGCTTTCTTT.

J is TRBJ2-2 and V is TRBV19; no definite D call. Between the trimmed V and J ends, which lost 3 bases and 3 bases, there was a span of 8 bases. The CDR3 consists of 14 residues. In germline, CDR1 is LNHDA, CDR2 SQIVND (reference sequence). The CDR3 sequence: CASSIQQHTGELFF. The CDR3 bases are TGTGCCAGTAGTATTCAACAGCACACCGGGGAGCTGTTTTTT.

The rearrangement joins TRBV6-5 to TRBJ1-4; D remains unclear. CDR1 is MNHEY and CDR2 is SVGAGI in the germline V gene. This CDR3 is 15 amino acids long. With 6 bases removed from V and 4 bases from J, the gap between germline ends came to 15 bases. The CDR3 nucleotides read TGTGCCAGCAGCTACGTCCCTAGTTTTAATGAAAAACTGTTTTTT. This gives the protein CASSYVPSFNEKLFF.

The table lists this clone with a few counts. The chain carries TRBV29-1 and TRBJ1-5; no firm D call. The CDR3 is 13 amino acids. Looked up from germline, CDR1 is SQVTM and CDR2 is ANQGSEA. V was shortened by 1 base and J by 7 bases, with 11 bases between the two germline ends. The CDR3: CSVEASPGQPQHF. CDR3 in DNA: TGCAGCGTTGAAGCCTCCCCCGGGCAGCCCCAGCATTTT.

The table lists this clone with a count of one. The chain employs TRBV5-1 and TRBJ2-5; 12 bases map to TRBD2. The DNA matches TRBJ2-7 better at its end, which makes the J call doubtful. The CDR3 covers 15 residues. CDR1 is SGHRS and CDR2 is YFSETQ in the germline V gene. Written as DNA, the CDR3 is TGCGCCAGCAACCCACTAGCGGGGGGATCCTACGAGCAGTACTTC. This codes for CASNPLAGGSYEQYF.

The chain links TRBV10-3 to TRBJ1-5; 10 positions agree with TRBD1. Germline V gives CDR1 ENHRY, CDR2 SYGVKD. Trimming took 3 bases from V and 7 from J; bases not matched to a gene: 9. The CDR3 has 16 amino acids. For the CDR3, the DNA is TGTGCCATCAGTGAATCGGACAGGGGGGGAATACAGCCCCAGCATTTT. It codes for CAISESDRGGIQPQHF.

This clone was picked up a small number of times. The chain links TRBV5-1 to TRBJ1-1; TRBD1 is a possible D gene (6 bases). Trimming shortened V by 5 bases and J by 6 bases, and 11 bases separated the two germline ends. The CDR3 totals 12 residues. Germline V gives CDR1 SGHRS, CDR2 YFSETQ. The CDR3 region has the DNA TGCGCCAGCAGTCTAACAGGGCCTGAAGCTTTCTTT. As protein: CASSLTGPEAFF.

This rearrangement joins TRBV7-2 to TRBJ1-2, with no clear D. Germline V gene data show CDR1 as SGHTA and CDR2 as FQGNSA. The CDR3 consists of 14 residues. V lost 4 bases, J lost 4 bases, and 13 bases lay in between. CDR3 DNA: TGTGCCAGCAGCTCCCTGCTAGGCGGCTATGGCTACACCTTC. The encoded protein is CASSSLLGGYGYTF. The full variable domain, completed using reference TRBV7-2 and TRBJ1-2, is GAGVSQSPSNKVTEKGKDVELRCDPISGHTALYWYRQSLGQGLEFLIYFQGNSAPDKSGLPSDRFSAERTGGSVSTLTIQRTQQEDSAVYLCASSSLLGGYGYTFGSGTRLTVV.

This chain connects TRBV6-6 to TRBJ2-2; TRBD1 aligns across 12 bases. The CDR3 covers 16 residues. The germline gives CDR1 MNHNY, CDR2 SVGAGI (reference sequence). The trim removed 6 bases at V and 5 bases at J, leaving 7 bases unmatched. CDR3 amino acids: CASRPGTGGMTGELFF. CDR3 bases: TGTGCCAGCAGACCCGGGACAGGGGGCATGACCGGGGAGCTGTTTTTT.

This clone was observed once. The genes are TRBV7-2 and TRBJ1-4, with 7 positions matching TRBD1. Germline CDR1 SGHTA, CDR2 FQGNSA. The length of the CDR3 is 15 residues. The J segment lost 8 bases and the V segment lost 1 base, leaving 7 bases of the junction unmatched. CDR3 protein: CASSLGLQGGEKLFF. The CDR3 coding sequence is TGTGCCAGCAGCTTAGGATTGCAGGGGGGCGAAAAACTGTTTTTT.